What follows describes a single TCR beta chain. This clone has a single count. This clone's antigen is unknown. Nothing much larger sits one base from this clone, and base qualities are not available. The immunoSEQ Assay, a bias-controlled multiplex PCR, was used to amplify TCRbeta CDR3 regions from genomic DNA. The study's own analysis went as follows. Nucleated cell counts per sample were estimated from amplification of reference gene primers within the assay. To quantify the absolute abundance of each unique TCRbeta CDR3 rearrangement, sequence reads were collapsed and filtered. For each sample, productive Simpson clonality was calculated as the square root of Simpson's diversity index across productive rearrangements. TCRdb holds this immuneACCESS table with in-frame rearrangements only. Some clones are missing; in checked studies, unresolved V genes explain under half, and the rest has no known cause. The V and J calls and clone size come from that table; D and trimming were worked out from the DNA. The table for this sample lists about 230,000 clones; 70% to 90% of them were counted only once. About 2.5% of the sample rests with the top ten.

The record originates from a study of blood T cell repertoires in COVID-19 (TCRdb year 2020). Describing the broader study: Samples from collaborators originated in the United States, Italy and Spain and spanned both the acute and convalescent phases of COVID-19. The prospective study material was composed of cDNA or gDNA derived from T cells, B-cell-depleted T cells, or PBMCs. Subjects who had been exposed to COVID-19, were actively infected with it, or had recovered from it provided the deeply sampled blood TCRbeta repertoires that made up the dataset. The repertoires were made available in a free public database intended to serve as a resource for research on the immune response to SARS-CoV-2. The samples were drawn from the first 160 participants of the ongoing ImmuneRACE study and from some 1,300 subjects provided by 6 global collaborators. Nearly every sample came with metadata listing a de-identified subject ID, COVID-19 status, age in years and sex. Where available, HLA class I and class II types were obtained from metadata supplied by the sample provider rather than from assay-based typing.

Whole blood was collected in K2EDTA tubes by collaborating institutions according to the institutions' own protocols. Collaborator samples were shipped for TCRbeta analysis as frozen whole blood, isolated PBMCs, or DNA extracted from either sample type. The research as a whole found: Clinical and demographic metadata were provided uncurated, with the amount varying by source and participant.

At the junction V is shortened by 4 bases and J by 6 bases; bases outside the gene matches: 3. Including cysteine and phenylalanine, the CDR3 has 15 amino acids. Only the CDR3 DNA is retained, 45 bases long and in frame from the first base. CDR1 and CDR2, per the germline V gene, are SNHLY and FYNNEI. The TCR sequence derives from an older woman with active or convalescent COVID-19. The V and J genes are TRBV2 and TRBJ2-2; 12 bases in between match TRBD2. Sequenced material: peripheral blood. The CDR3 protein sequence reads: CASSGTSGKAGELFF. The nucleotide sequence reads TGTGCCAGCAGTGGGACTAGCGGGAAGGCCGGGGAGCTGTTTTTT.